This T cell receptor beta chain is drawn from a study of T cell responses to AZD1222 COVID-19 vaccine. Study-wide points: Females made up more of the donors, who were largely white British, and clonal diversity may have come out too low. After the peak T cell response, and only then, were repertoires sampled. Nearly half of unique spike-specific TCRs reportedly avoided B.1.351 and B.1.1.7 mutated regions. Spike-spanning, vaccine-associated CD4 TCRs were dominant at 160-218 and 743-854.

For this clone: Its target is unknown.

The CDR3 is 14 amino acids. The germline V gene encodes CDR1 SNHLY and CDR2 FYNNEI. Trimming removed 2 bases at V and 4 bases at J, with 8 bases between. Measured with immunoSEQ multiplex PCR; TCRdb has only the in-frame clones, and not every one. The repertoire consists of more than 95,000 clones, with around 92% occurring once and the leading ten covering around 45%. J is TRBJ2-2 and V is TRBV2; D is uncertain. The starting material was peripheral blood, obtained on day 0 of AZD1222 vaccination. This sequence originates from an adult in good health. The CDR3: CASSERVPTGELFF. The CDR3, as DNA: TGTGCCAGCAGTGAACGGGTCCCCACCGGGGAGCTGTTTTTT.